The T cell receptor beta chain described here comes from a study of cytomegalovirus exposure and HLA in healthy donors. The CDR3 covers 14 residues. V was shortened by 1 base and J by 9 bases, with 15 bases between the two germline ends. In germline, CDR1 is SEHNR, CDR2 FQNEAQ (reference sequence). About this clone itself: Its antigen is currently unknown.

Study outcomes and limitations: Analysis was carried out at a later point, and it linked a missense DCLRE1C variant to TCR beta V- and J-gene trimming. Accurate prediction of HLA-A and HLA-B alleles (for most subjects) was reportedly achieved from TCR beta sequences. 16,951 TCR beta sequences were associated with HLA alleles at 0.05 false discovery rate in a later analysis.

Amplification used 60 Vbeta primers and 13 Jbeta primers. Authors' analysis steps: Later analysis identified approximately 88 million unique TCR beta chains, approximately 10 million shared. TCRdb's table, derived via immunoSEQ multiplex PCR, lists solely in-frame clones and lacks some. The V and J calls and clone size were taken over from that table, and D and trimming were inferred from the DNA. The sample lists 110,000 or so clones, roughly four fifths occurring once. Sequencing input: PBMCs. The clonotype originates from a man in his forties in good health and CMV-seronegative. The gene calls are TRBV7-9 and TRBJ1-2; perhaps TRBD1 as D (5 bases). The CDR3 DNA reads TGTGCCAGCAGCTTAGTTCAGGGATCGGTTAGCTACACCTTC. Translation: CASSLVQGSVSYTF.